This TCR beta chain emerged from a study of OX40 agonist ivuxolimab in advanced cancers. Study-wide context: Those treated in dose escalation had hepatocellular carcinoma, melanoma, renal cell cancer or head and neck cancer. Three patients showed partial responses: one hepatocellular carcinoma and two cutaneous melanoma cases.

Germline CDR1 is MDHEN and CDR2 is SYDVKM. This CDR3 comprises 17 residues. V was pared by 5 bases and J by 10 bases, with 17 bases of the junction left unmatched. As concerns this clone: Its target is not known.

Anyone with autoimmune disease history or systemic immunosuppression was excluded. Study-wide findings and caveats: Partly responding patients at 0.1-3.0 mg/kg showed some of the smallest clonal expansion.

The repertoire was sequenced with immunoSEQ multiplex PCR; TCRdb's copy has only in-frame clones and lacks some. The sample has tens of thousands of clones, over 90% seen once. Sequencing used CD4+ or CD8+ T cells sorted from blood, obtained in a trial of the OX40 agonist ivuxolimab. The TCR was taken from an adult with an advanced solid tumor such as melanoma, head and neck, liver or kidney cancer. This rearrangement joins TRBV28 to TRBJ1-6, with 7 bases lining up with TRBD1. DNA of the CDR3: TGTGCCAGCAGTCTTTACGAGCAAGACAGGGTAGGGTCACCCCTCCACTTT. Translated, it gives CASSLYEQDRVGSPLHF.